These T cell receptor beta chains were read from a single sample in a study of TIL therapy for anti-PD-1-resistant metastatic lung cancer. The assay was immunoSEQ multiplex PCR, and TCRdb's table has in-frame clones only and misses some. Of roughly 15,000 clones in the sample, more than 70% were seen once. The material was blood, obtained at baseline. These receptor sequences come from a person aged 25-79 years with non-small cell lung cancer. The CDR3 runs from the conserved cysteine through the conserved F or W. The D gene is left open where the match is weak. Some rows mark clone size as missing; the rest say once, few, many or name a class of expanded clone.

j_gene,abundance,v_gene,d_gene,CDR3nt,CDR3aa
TRBJ2-5,NA,TRBV29-1,TRBD2,TGCAGCGTTGACCGTCCAGCGGGGGTAACGCATTACCAAGAGACCCAGTACTTC,CSVDRPAGVTHYQETQYF
TRBJ2-3,NA,TRBV9,NA,TGTGCCAGCAGCCGCTCCTTAAGCACAGATACGCAGTATTTT,CASSRSLSTDTQYF
TRBJ2-4,NA,TRBV19,NA,TGTGCCAGTAGCTCAAGACAGACACTAGCCAAAAACATTCAGTACTTC,CASSSRQTLAKNIQYF
TRBJ1-5,few,TRBV10-3,NA,TGTGCCATCAGTGAGTCGACCCAGCCCCAGCATTTT,CAISESTQPQHF
TRBJ2-3,NA,TRBV19,NA,TGTGCCAGTAGTATGGGAGAAGTAGCAGATACGCAGTATTTT,CASSMGEVADTQYF
TRBJ2-2,few,TRBV7-2,TRBD2,TGTGCCAGCAGCTTACCGACTAGCGGGGGGCCCGGGGAGCTGTTTTTT,CASSLPTSGGPGELFF
TRBJ2-2,NA,TRBV11-3,NA,TGTGCCAGCAGCTTATTCCAGGGGGGTCCCGGGGAGCTGTTTTTT,CASSLFQGGPGELFF
TRBJ2-1,NA,TRBV4-3,NA,TGCGCCAGCAGCCATTCCACCCTGGCCTACAATGAGCAGTTCTTC,CASSHSTLAYNEQFF
TRBJ2-5,once,TRBV10-3,NA,TGTGCCATCAGTGATGGCAAGGGGACAAGGGCCCTAATCCAAGAGACCCAGTACTTC,CAISDGKGTRALIQETQYF
TRBJ2-1,NA,TRBV4-2,TRBD2,TGTGCCAGCAGCCAAGATACTAGCGGGGGGGCCAATGAGCAGTTCTTC,CASSQDTSGGANEQFF
TRBJ1-3,NA,TRBV19,TRBD1,TGTGCCAGTAGTATTGGGGGACAGCATGGAAACACCATATATTTT,CASSIGGQHGNTIYF
TRBJ1-1,NA,TRBV4-2,NA,TGTGCCAGCAGCCAAAGTGGGATGAACACTGAAGCTTTCTTT,CASSQSGMNTEAFF
TRBJ1-2,NA,TRBV11-2,TRBD1,TGTGCCAGCAGCTTAGCGACAGGGAGATCAGCCTACACCTTC,CASSLATGRSAYTF
TRBJ2-1,NA,TRBV15,NA,TGTGCCACCAGCAGAGAACCACTAGCAGGGGGGAATGAGCAGTTCTTC,CATSREPLAGGNEQFF
TRBJ2-3,NA,TRBV2,NA,TGTGCCAGCAGTGGGGGATTGTCTAATGGGAACACAGATACGCAGTATTTT,CASSGGLSNGNTDTQYF
TRBJ2-3,NA,TRBV27,NA,TGTGCCAGCAGAGTTTTGGGGCCTTTGGATACGCAGTATTTT,CASRVLGPLDTQYF
TRBJ2-1,NA,TRBV2,NA,TGTGCCAGCAGTGAAGATGTAGGGGAGCAGTTCTTC,CASSEDVGEQFF
TRBJ1-6,NA,TRBV4-2,NA,TGTGCCAGCAGCCAAACCGCCGGGACCCAGCTTCCACCCCTCCACTTT,CASSQTAGTQLPPLHF